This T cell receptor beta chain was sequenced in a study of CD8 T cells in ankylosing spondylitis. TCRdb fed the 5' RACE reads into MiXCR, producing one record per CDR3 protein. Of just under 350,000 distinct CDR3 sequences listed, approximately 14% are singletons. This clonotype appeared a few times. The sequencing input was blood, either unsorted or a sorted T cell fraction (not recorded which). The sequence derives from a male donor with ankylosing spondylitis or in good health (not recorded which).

CDR3 in amino acids: CASSPGFEKLFF. The CDR3 bases are TGTGCCAGCAGCCCAGGGTTTGAAAAACTGTTTTTT. The V and J genes are TRBV7-9 and TRBJ1-4; maybe TRBD1 (5 bases). In germline, CDR1 is SEHNR, CDR2 FQNEAQ (reference sequence). The CDR3 runs 12 residues. V lost 5 bases, J lost 7 bases, and 8 bases lay in between.